This TCR beta chain was identified during a study of T-cell memory formation after mild COVID-19. The CDR3 is made up of 15 amino acids. Per germline, CDR1 MNHEY and CDR2 SVGEGT. With 2 bases removed from V and 0 bases from J, the gap between germline ends came to 10 bases. TCRdb reprocessed the 5' RACE reads via MiXCR and lists one record per CDR3 protein. The data show around 310,000 distinct CDR3 sequences, around 15% seen once. This receptor was identified in a young man who had mild COVID-19 (a few samples of this study predate the infection). Cell type and time point are not known. The sample comprised PBMCs or a T cell subset sorted from them (not recorded which). This chain links TRBV6-2 or TRBV6-3 with TRBJ1-1; D gene ambiguous. CDR3 nucleotide sequence: TGTGCCAGCAGTTACGTACAGATTATGAACACTGAAGCTTTCTTT. It encodes CASSYVQIMNTEAFF.